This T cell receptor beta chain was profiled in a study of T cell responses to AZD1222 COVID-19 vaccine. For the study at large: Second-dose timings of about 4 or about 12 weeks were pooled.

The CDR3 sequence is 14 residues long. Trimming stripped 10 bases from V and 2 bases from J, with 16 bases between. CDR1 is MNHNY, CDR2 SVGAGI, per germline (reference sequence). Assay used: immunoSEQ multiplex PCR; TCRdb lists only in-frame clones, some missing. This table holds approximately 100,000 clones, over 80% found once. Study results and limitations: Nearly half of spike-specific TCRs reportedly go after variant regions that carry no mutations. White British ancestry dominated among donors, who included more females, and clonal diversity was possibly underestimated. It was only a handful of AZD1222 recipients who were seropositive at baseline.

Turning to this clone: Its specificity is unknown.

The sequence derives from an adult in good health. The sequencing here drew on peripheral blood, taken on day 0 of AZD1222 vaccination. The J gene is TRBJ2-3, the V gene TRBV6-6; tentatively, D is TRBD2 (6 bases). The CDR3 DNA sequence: TGTGCCACTTCCTGGGACTCGTACACAGATACGCAGTATTTT. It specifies CATSWDSYTDTQYF.